This T cell receptor beta chain was obtained from a study of blood T cell repertoires in COVID-19. Germline CDR1 KGHSH, CDR2 LQKENI. V lost 6 bases, J lost 7 bases, and 15 bases lay in between. There are 13 residues in the CDR3. This clone was observed once. Only in-frame clones appear in the TCRdb table, and some are missing; sequencing was by immunoSEQ multiplex PCR. The data show approximately 61,000 clones, 65% to 90% seen once. The TCR was taken from a man over 45 with COVID-19, enrolled during active disease. The V gene is TRBV18, the J gene TRBJ1-2; D is possibly TRBD1 (5 bases). The specimen sequenced was peripheral blood. CDR3 DNA: TGTGCCAGCTCGCTGGCAGGGAATCGTGGCTACACCTTC. Its translation: CASSLAGNRGYTF.